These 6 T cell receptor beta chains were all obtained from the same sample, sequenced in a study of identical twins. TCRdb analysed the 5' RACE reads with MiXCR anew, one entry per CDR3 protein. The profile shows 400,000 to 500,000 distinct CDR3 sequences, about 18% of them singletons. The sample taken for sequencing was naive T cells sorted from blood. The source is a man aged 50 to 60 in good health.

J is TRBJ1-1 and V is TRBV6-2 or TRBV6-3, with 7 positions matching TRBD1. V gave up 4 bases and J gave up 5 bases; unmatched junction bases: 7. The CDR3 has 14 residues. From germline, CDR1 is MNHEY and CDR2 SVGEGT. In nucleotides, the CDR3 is TGTGCCAGCAGTTTACAGGGGATCGGGACTGAAGCTTTCTTT. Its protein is CASSLQGIGTEAFF.

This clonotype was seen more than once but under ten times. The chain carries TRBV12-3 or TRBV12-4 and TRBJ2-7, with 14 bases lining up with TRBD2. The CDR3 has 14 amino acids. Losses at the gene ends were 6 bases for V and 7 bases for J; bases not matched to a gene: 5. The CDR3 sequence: CASSRLAGGLEQYF. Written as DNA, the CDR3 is TGTGCCAGCAGCAGACTAGCGGGAGGGCTGGAGCAGTACTTC.

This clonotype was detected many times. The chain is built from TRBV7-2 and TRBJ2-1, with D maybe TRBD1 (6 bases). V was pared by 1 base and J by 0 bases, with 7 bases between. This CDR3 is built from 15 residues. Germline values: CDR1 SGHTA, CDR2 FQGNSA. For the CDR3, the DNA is TGTGCCAGCAGCTTAGACAGGGCCTCCTACAATGAGCAGTTCTTC. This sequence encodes CASSLDRASYNEQFF.

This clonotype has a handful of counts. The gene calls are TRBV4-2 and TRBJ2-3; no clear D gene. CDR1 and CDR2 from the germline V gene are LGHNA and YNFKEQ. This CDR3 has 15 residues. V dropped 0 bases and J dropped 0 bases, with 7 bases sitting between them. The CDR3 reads CASSQDPPSTDTQYF. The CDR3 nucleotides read TGTGCCAGCAGCCAAGATCCTCCTAGCACAGATACGCAGTATTTT.

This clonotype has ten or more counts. The CDR3 reads CASSEGPTDTQYF. For the CDR3, the DNA is TGTGCCAGCAGCGAGGGGCCCACAGATACGCAGTATTTT. This rearrangement joins TRBV9 to TRBJ2-3; a possible D gene is TRBD1 (5 bases). Germline V gene data show CDR1 as SGDLS and CDR2 as YYNGEE. The CDR3 sequence is 13 residues long. Trimming took off 3 bases at V and 2 bases at J, with 7 bases between the two ends.

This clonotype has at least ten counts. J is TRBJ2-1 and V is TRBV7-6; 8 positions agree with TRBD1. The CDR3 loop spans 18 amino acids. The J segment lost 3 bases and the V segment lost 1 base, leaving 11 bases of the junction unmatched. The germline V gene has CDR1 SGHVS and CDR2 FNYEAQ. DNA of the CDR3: TGTGCCAGCAGCTTAGATCCGTTAACAGGGGGTGGCTACAATGAGCAGTTCTTC. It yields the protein CASSLDPLTGGGYNEQFF.